Detailed here is one T cell receptor beta chain. The data were taken from a study of blood T cell repertoires in COVID-19. Study as a whole: Material from acute and convalescent COVID-19 was sourced from the United States, Italy and Spain. In each case, the material was cDNA or gDNA derived from T cells, B-cell-depleted T cells, or PBMCs.

Per the study methods: Estimation of nucleated cell counts was performed using reference gene primer amplification. Sequenced by immunoSEQ multiplex PCR; TCRdb stores in-frame clones only, minus some. V, J and clone size reflect that table, while D and trimming were determined from the DNA. The table lists some 220,000 clones, around 80% of them singletons. The CDR3 has 12 residues. V was pared by 3 bases and J by 6 bases, with 6 bases between. The V gene's germline CDR1 is ENHRY and CDR2 SYGVKD. The V and J genes are TRBV10-3 and TRBJ1-3; D is unclear. The source of this sequence is a woman between 65 and 79 years old with acute or convalescent COVID-19. Sequences were obtained from peripheral blood. The CDR3 DNA is TGTGCCATCAGTGAAGAGGAAAACACCATATATTTT. Its translation is CAISEEENTIYF.